Here is one T cell receptor (beta chain) with its context. The data stem from a study of blood T cell repertoires in COVID-19. Overall study context: Acute-phase and convalescent COVID-19 samples originated in the United States, Italy and Spain. The analysed material was cDNA or gDNA that came from T cells, B-cell-depleted T cells, or PBMCs.

As originally analysed: Counts of nucleated cells, estimated from reference gene primer amplification, were obtained. Sequenced by immunoSEQ multiplex PCR; TCRdb stores in-frame clones only, minus some. V and J calls and clone size are copied from that table; D and trimming were computed from the DNA. The sample holds more than 20,000 clones, about 90% seen once. J was trimmed by 5 bases and V by 1 base; bases with no gene match: 10. Germline lookup yields CDR1 SGHRS and CDR2 YFSETQ. The CDR3 runs to 17 residues. The sample consisted of peripheral blood. The receptor's source is a human donor with active COVID-19. The donor label of this sample is uncertain. This chain connects TRBV5-1 to TRBJ2-1, with 9 nucleotides matching TRBD2. The CDR3 DNA reads as TGCGCCAGCAGCTTGAGAGGCGGGGGGGCCCTTAACAATGAGCAGTTCTTC. It translates to CASSLRGGGALNNEQFF.